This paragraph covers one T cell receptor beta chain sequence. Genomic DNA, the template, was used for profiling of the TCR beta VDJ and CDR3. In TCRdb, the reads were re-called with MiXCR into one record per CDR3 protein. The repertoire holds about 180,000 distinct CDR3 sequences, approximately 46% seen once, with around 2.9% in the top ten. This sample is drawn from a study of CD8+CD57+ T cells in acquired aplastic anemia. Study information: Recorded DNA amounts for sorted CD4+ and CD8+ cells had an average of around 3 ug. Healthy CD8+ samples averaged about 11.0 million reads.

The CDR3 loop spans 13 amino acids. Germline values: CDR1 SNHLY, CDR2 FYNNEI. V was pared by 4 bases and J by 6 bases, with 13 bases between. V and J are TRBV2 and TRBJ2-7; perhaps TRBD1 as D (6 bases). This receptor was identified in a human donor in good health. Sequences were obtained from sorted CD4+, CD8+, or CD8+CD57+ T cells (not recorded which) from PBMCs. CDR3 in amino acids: CASSADRVSEQYF. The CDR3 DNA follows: TGTGCCAGCAGTGCGGACAGAGTGAGCGAGCAGTACTTC.